A selection of T cell receptor beta chains follows, all from one sample in a study of tumor-infiltrating lymphocytes in glioblastoma multiforme. TCRdb itself ran the multiplex PCR reads through MiXCR, one entry per CDR3 protein. The sample lists 15,000 to 20,000 distinct CDR3 sequences, 65% to 80% occurring once. The sequenced material came from peripheral blood. The receptors were gathered from a male donor with glioblastoma. CDR3s include the opening cysteine and the closing phenylalanine or tryptophan. A D gene is named only where the DNA matches it firmly. The size field is filled for only some rows; it gives once, few, many or a size class.

v_gene: TRBV29-1; j_gene: TRBJ2-7; d_gene: .; abundance: .; CDR3nt: TGCAGCGTGATGACCGGGGGAGGCGAGCAGAACTTC; CDR3aa: CSVMTGGGEQNF
v_gene: TRBV10-3; j_gene: TRBJ2-1; d_gene: TRBD1; abundance: .; CDR3nt: TGTGCCATCAAGCAGGGGGCTGTCAATGAGCAGTTCTTC; CDR3aa: CAIKQGAVNEQFF
v_gene: TRBV5-8; j_gene: TRBJ2-1; d_gene: .; abundance: .; CDR3nt: TGTGCCAGCAGCTTCCGGTCACCCCTGCACAATGAGCAGTTCTTC; CDR3aa: CASSFRSPLHNEQFF
v_gene: TRBV7-9; j_gene: TRBJ2-5; d_gene: .; abundance: .; CDR3nt: TGTGCCAGCATGAGGCGCGCCGAAGAGACCCAGTACTTC; CDR3aa: CASMRRAEETQYF
v_gene: TRBV6-1; j_gene: TRBJ1-5; d_gene: .; abundance: .; CDR3nt: TGTGCCAACAGTGAATACAAGGCGGGCAATCGGCCCCAGCATTTT; CDR3aa: CANSEYKAGNRPQHF
v_gene: TRBV29-1; j_gene: TRBJ2-1; d_gene: .; abundance: many; CDR3nt: TGCAGCGGGAAGTGGTCCTACAATGAGCAGTTCTTC; CDR3aa: CSGKWSYNEQFF
v_gene: TRBV11-2; j_gene: TRBJ1-1; d_gene: .; abundance: .; CDR3nt: TGTGCCAGCTTACCGGTGATGAACACTGAAGCTTTCTTT; CDR3aa: CASLPVMNTEAFF
v_gene: TRBV28; j_gene: TRBJ2-2; d_gene: TRBD2; abundance: .; CDR3nt: TGTGCCAGCAGTCCCCCGGGAGGAAACACCGGGGAGCTGTTTTTT; CDR3aa: CASSPPGGNTGELFF
v_gene: TRBV28; j_gene: TRBJ2-7; d_gene: .; abundance: .; CDR3nt: TGTACCAGCAGCACCCTCGGAGATCTACTCCACGAGCAGTACTTC; CDR3aa: CTSSTLGDLLHEQYF
v_gene: TRBV6-1; j_gene: TRBJ1-2; d_gene: .; abundance: .; CDR3nt: TGTGCCAGCAGGGGGACGGGAAATGACTATGGCTACACCTTC; CDR3aa: CASRGTGNDYGYTF
v_gene: TRBV5-1; j_gene: TRBJ1-3; d_gene: .; abundance: many; CDR3nt: TGCGCCAGCAGCTCGACTTCTGGAAACACCATATATTTT; CDR3aa: CASSSTSGNTIYF
v_gene: TRBV19; j_gene: TRBJ1-6; d_gene: .; abundance: .; CDR3nt: TGTGCCAGTAGTATCGGAGGGGCGACAGTTTCACCCCTCCACTTT; CDR3aa: CASSIGGATVSPLHF
v_gene: TRBV11-2; j_gene: TRBJ2-5; d_gene: .; abundance: .; CDR3nt: TGTGCCAGCAGCTTAGAGGGAAAGACCCAGTACTTC; CDR3aa: CASSLEGKTQYF
v_gene: TRBV11-1; j_gene: TRBJ2-1; d_gene: .; abundance: .; CDR3nt: TGTGCCAGCAGCTTTGGACCAGCCAATGAGCAGTTCTTC; CDR3aa: CASSFGPANEQFF
v_gene: TRBV20-1; j_gene: TRBJ2-7; d_gene: .; abundance: .; CDR3nt: TGCAGTGCTAGGGCAGCATCCCCAAACGAGCAGTACTTC; CDR3aa: CSARAASPNEQYF
v_gene: TRBV5-6; j_gene: TRBJ2-5; d_gene: TRBD2; abundance: .; CDR3nt: TGTGCCAGCAGCGTCGGACTAGCGGGGGTCCAAGAGACCCGGTACTTC; CDR3aa: CASSVGLAGVQETRYF
v_gene: TRBV18; j_gene: TRBJ2-7; d_gene: .; abundance: .; CDR3nt: TGTGCCAGCTCACCGGACCCGCCCTACGAGCAGTACTTC; CDR3aa: CASSPDPPYEQYF
v_gene: TRBV29-1; j_gene: TRBJ2-3; d_gene: .; abundance: .; CDR3nt: TGCAGCGTTGGAGGCAGGGAGACAGATACGCAGTATTTC; CDR3aa: CSVGGRETDTQYF
v_gene: TRBV6-2/TRBV6-3; j_gene: TRBJ2-7; d_gene: .; abundance: many; CDR3nt: TGTGCCAGCAGTTACAGCTCCCCGGTTGCGGGCTACGAGCAGTACTTC; CDR3aa: CASSYSSPVAGYEQYF
v_gene: TRBV11-3; j_gene: TRBJ2-2; d_gene: .; abundance: .; CDR3nt: TGTGCCAGCAGCTATGCCCGGGCCCGATCCAGGGAGCTGTTTTTT; CDR3aa: CASSYARARSRELFF
v_gene: TRBV20-1; j_gene: TRBJ1-6; d_gene: .; abundance: .; CDR3nt: TGCAGTGCTAGGGGAGAGTTCGATGATTCACCCCTCCACTTT; CDR3aa: CSARGEFDDSPLHF
v_gene: TRBV4-1; j_gene: TRBJ2-2; d_gene: .; abundance: .; CDR3nt: TGCGCCAGCAGCCAAGGCAGGGTAGGGAACACCGGGGAGCTGTTTTTT; CDR3aa: CASSQGRVGNTGELFF
v_gene: TRBV11-2; j_gene: TRBJ2-1; d_gene: .; abundance: .; CDR3nt: TGTGCCAGCGGCTTTCCAGCGGGTGGAAATGAGCGCCAGTTCTTC; CDR3aa: CASGFPAGGNERQFF
v_gene: TRBV4-1; j_gene: TRBJ2-2; d_gene: .; abundance: .; CDR3nt: TGCGCCAGCAGCCAAGAGGGGGGCCGTCCCACCGGGGAGCTGTTTTTT; CDR3aa: CASSQEGGRPTGELFF
v_gene: TRBV11-2; j_gene: TRBJ2-1; d_gene: .; abundance: once; CDR3nt: TGTGCCAGCAGCCTTGGGTGGTCCAATGAGCAGTTCTTC; CDR3aa: CASSLGWSNEQFF
v_gene: TRBV11-2; j_gene: TRBJ1-4; d_gene: .; abundance: .; CDR3nt: TGTGCCAGCAGCTTGAACAGGGCCACTAATGAAAAACTGTTTTTT; CDR3aa: CASSLNRATNEKLFF
v_gene: TRBV7-9; j_gene: TRBJ2-7; d_gene: .; abundance: many; CDR3nt: TGTGCCAGCAGCCCAACGAGTTCGGGCTACGAGCAGTACTTC; CDR3aa: CASSPTSSGYEQYF
v_gene: TRBV12-3/TRBV12-4; j_gene: TRBJ1-4; d_gene: .; abundance: many; CDR3nt: TGTGCCAGCAGTGAGGACCCTGGTGCGGGGAAACTGTTTTTT; CDR3aa: CASSEDPGAGKLFF
v_gene: TRBV11-1; j_gene: TRBJ1-1; d_gene: TRBD1; abundance: .; CDR3nt: TGTGCCAGCAGCTTCGGCAGGGGGCGCGACACTGAGGCTTTCTTT; CDR3aa: CASSFGRGRDTEAFF
v_gene: TRBV10-3; j_gene: TRBJ1-2; d_gene: TRBD1; abundance: .; CDR3nt: TGTGCCATCAGTGACCGAGGACAGGGAAGTGGCTACACCTTC; CDR3aa: CAISDRGQGSGYTF
v_gene: TRBV29-1; j_gene: TRBJ1-2; d_gene: TRBD1; abundance: .; CDR3nt: TGCAGCGTTGAAGGTGGTCTACAGGGGATCGGCTATGGCTACGCCTTC; CDR3aa: CSVEGGLQGIGYGYAF
v_gene: TRBV11-2; j_gene: TRBJ2-3; d_gene: TRBD2; abundance: medium-sized; CDR3nt: TGTGCCAGCAGCGAGAGGACTAGCGGGAGGGCCTTGAGTACGCAGTATTTT; CDR3aa: CASSERTSGRALSTQYF
v_gene: TRBV20-1; j_gene: TRBJ1-5; d_gene: .; abundance: .; CDR3nt: TGTAGTGCTAGAAACGCCCCGGAGAGTCAGCCCCAGCATTTT; CDR3aa: CSARNAPESQPQHF
v_gene: TRBV30; j_gene: TRBJ2-3; d_gene: .; abundance: many; CDR3nt: TGTGCCTGGTCCGGGCTAGATACGCAGTATTTT; CDR3aa: CAWSGLDTQYF
v_gene: TRBV10-3; j_gene: TRBJ2-7; d_gene: .; abundance: .; CDR3nt: TGTGTCATCAGGAACTCCGGGGCAGTCTCCTACGAGCAGTACTTC; CDR3aa: CVIRNSGAVSYEQYF
v_gene: TRBV11-2; j_gene: TRBJ2-1; d_gene: TRBD2; abundance: .; CDR3nt: TGTGCCAGCGGCTTAATAGGTAGCGGGGGGAGGCAGTTCTTC; CDR3aa: CASGLIGSGGRQFF
v_gene: TRBV11-2; j_gene: TRBJ1-2; d_gene: .; abundance: .; CDR3nt: TGTGCCAGCAGCTCAGGCTTAGGAGGCTACACCTTC; CDR3aa: CASSSGLGGYTF
v_gene: TRBV11-2; j_gene: TRBJ2-3; d_gene: .; abundance: .; CDR3nt: TGCGCCAGCAGCCTAGGGACATATACGCAGTATTTT; CDR3aa: CASSLGTYTQYF
v_gene: TRBV28; j_gene: TRBJ2-7; d_gene: TRBD1; abundance: many; CDR3nt: TGTGCCAGCAGTGGGACAGGGGAATACGAGCAGTACTTC; CDR3aa: CASSGTGEYEQYF
v_gene: TRBV29-1; j_gene: TRBJ2-7; d_gene: .; abundance: many; CDR3nt: TGCAGCGTTGAGGGTGAAGGGAAAGACGAGCAGTACTTC; CDR3aa: CSVEGEGKDEQYF
v_gene: TRBV5-1; j_gene: TRBJ1-4; d_gene: .; abundance: .; CDR3nt: TGCGCCAGCAGCTTGGATGGTTCGGGGGTCCAGGAAAAACTGTTTTTT; CDR3aa: CASSLDGSGVQEKLFF
v_gene: TRBV7-2; j_gene: TRBJ2-2; d_gene: TRBD1; abundance: .; CDR3nt: TGTGCCAGCAGCTTGAGCGGACAGGGGAACATCGGGGAGCTGTTTTTT; CDR3aa: CASSLSGQGNIGELFF
v_gene: TRBV28; j_gene: TRBJ2-7; d_gene: .; abundance: once; CDR3nt: TGTGCCAGCAGTTTTAACCGAGACAGCTCAAGCTCCTACGAGCAGTACTTC; CDR3aa: CASSFNRDSSSSYEQYF
v_gene: TRBV5-6; j_gene: TRBJ1-4; d_gene: .; abundance: .; CDR3nt: TGTGCAAGCAGCTTGTTTGACCTCGGGAGTGAAAAACTGTTTTTT; CDR3aa: CASSLFDLGSEKLFF
v_gene: TRBV11-3; j_gene: TRBJ2-5; d_gene: .; abundance: .; CDR3nt: TGTGCCAGCAGCGACACAGGGATCCAAGAGACCCAGTACTTC; CDR3aa: CASSDTGIQETQYF
v_gene: TRBV6-2/TRBV6-3; j_gene: TRBJ1-2; d_gene: .; abundance: .; CDR3nt: TGTGCCAGCACCCCCAACGGAAACTATGGCTACACCTTC; CDR3aa: CASTPNGNYGYTF
v_gene: TRBV29-1; j_gene: TRBJ2-5; d_gene: TRBD1; abundance: many; CDR3nt: TGCAGCGTGGAGACAGGGGCCCAAGAGACCCAGTACTTC; CDR3aa: CSVETGAQETQYF
v_gene: TRBV11-2; j_gene: TRBJ1-1; d_gene: .; abundance: .; CDR3nt: TGTGCCTGCAGCTTAAGTGGGGTTGATCGTGCTTTCTTT; CDR3aa: CACSLSGVDRAFF